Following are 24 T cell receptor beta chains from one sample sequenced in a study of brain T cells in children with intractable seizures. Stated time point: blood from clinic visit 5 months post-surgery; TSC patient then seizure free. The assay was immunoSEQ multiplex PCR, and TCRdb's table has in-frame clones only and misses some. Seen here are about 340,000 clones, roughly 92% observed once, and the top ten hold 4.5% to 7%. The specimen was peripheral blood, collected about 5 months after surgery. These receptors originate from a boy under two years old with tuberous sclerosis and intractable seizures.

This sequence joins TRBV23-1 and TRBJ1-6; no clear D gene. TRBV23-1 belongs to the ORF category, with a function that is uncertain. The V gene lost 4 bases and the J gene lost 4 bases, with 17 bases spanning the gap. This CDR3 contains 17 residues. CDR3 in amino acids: CASSLQRSGRYNSPLHF. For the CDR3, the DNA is TGCGCCAGCAGTCTTCAACGTTCGGGGAGGTATAATTCACCCCTCCACTTT.

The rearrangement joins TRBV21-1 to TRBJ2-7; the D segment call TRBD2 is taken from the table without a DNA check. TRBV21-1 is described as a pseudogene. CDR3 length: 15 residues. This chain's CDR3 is CASSKEGGVAYEQYF. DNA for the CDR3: TGTGCCAGCAGCAAAGAGGGGGGGGTCGCCTACGAGCAGTACTTC.

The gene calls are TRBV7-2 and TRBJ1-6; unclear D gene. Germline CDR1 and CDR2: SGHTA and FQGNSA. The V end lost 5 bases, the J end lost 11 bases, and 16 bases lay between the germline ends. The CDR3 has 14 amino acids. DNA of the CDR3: TGTGCCAGCAGCCTCGCGATCCAAGCGACACCCCTCCACTTT. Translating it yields CASSLAIQATPLHF.

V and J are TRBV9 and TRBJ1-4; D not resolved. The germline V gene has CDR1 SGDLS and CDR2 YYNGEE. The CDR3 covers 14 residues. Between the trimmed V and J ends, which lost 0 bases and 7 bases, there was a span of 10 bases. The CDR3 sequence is CASSVDGRSEKLFF. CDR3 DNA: TGTGCCAGCAGCGTAGACGGGCGATCTGAAAAACTGTTTTTT.

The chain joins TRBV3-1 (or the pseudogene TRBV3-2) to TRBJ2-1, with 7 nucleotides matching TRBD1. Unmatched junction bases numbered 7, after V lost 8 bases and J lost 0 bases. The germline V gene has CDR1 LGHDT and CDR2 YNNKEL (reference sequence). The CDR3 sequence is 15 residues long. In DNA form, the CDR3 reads TGTGCCAGCGCCCTTGACAGGGACTCCTACAATGAGCAGTTCTTC. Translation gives CASALDRDSYNEQFF.

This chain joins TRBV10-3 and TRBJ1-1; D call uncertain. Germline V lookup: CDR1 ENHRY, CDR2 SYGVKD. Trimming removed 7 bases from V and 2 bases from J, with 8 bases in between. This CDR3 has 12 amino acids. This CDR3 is CAIKSGNTEAFF. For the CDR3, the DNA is TGTGCCATCAAAAGCGGCAACACTGAAGCTTTCTTT.

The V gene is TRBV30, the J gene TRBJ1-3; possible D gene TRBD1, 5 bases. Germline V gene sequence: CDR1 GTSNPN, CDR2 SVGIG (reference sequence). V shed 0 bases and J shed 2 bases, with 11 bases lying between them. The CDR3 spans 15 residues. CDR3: CAWSVPPGTGNTIYF. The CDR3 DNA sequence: TGTGCCTGGAGTGTACCCCCAGGGACTGGAAACACCATATATTTT.

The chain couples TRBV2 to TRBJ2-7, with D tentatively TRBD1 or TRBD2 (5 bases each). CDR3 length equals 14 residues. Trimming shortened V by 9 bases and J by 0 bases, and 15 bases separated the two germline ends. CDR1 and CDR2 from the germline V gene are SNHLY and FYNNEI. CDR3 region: CASKAGDLSYEQYF. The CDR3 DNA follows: TGTGCCAGTAAAGCCGGGGACCTCTCCTACGAGCAGTACTTC. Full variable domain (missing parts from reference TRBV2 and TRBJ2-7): EPEVTQTPSHQVTQMGQEVILRCVPISNHLYFYWYRQILGQKVEFLVSFYNNEISEKSEIFDDQFSVERPDGSNFTLKIRSTKLEDSAMYFCASKAGDLSYEQYFGPGTRLTVT.

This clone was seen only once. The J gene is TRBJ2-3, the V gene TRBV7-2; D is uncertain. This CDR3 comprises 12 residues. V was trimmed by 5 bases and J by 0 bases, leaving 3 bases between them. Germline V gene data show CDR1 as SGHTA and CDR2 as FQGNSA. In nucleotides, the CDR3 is TGTGCCAGCAGCCAAAGCACAGATACGCAGTATTTT. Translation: CASSQSTDTQYF.

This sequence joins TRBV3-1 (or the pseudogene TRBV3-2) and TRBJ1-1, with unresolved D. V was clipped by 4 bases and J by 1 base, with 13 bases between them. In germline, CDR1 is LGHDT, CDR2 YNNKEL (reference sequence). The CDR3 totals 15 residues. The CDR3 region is CASSPAGRKNTEAFF. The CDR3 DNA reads TGTGCCAGCAGCCCCGCCGGTAGGAAGAACACTGAAGCTTTCTTT.

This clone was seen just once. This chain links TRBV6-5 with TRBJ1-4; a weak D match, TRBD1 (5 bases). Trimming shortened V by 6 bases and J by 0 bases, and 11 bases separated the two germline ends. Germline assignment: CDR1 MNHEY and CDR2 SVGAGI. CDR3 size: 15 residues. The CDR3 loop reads CASRSRGPTNEKLFF. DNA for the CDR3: TGTGCCAGCAGGTCCCGGGGACCAACTAATGAAAAACTGTTTTTT.

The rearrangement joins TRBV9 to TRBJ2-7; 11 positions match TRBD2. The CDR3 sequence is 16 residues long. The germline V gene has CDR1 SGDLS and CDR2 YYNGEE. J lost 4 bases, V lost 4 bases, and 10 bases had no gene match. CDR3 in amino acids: CASSPQLAGDTYEQYF. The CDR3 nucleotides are TGTGCCAGCAGCCCCCAACTAGCGGGAGATACTTACGAGCAGTACTTC.

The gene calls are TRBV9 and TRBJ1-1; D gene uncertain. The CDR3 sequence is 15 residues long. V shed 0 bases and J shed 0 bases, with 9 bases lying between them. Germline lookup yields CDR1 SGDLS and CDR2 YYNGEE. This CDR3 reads CASSVGGGMNTEAFF. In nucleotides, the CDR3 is TGTGCCAGCAGCGTAGGGGGAGGAATGAACACTGAAGCTTTCTTT.

CDR3 sequence (DNA): TGTGCCAGCAGCAAAGAGAAGGACAGGGGCCCTCCTAACTATGGCTACACCTTC. It yields the protein CASSKEKDRGPPNYGYTF. The V call is TRBV21-1, the J call TRBJ1-2; the table calls TRBD1, which could not be checked here. TRBV21-1 is a documented pseudogene. The CDR3 runs to 18 residues.

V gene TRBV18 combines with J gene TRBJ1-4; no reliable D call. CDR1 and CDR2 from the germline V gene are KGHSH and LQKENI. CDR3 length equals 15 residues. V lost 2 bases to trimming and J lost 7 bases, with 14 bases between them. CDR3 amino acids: CASSPYGREGEKLFF. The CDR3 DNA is TGTGCCAGCTCACCATACGGCAGAGAAGGTGAAAAACTGTTTTTT.

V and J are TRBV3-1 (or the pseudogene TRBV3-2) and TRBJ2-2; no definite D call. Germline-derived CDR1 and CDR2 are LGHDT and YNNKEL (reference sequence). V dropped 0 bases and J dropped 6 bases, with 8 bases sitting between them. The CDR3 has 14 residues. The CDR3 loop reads CASSQDAGAGELFF. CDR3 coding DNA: TGTGCCAGCAGCCAAGATGCTGGGGCCGGGGAGCTGTTTTTT.

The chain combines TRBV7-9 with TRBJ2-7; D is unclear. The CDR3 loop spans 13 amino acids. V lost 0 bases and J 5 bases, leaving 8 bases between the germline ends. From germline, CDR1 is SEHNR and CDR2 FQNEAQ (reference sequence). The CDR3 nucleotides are TGTGCCAGCAGCTTAGCGCCGGGTGACGAGCAGTACTTC. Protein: CASSLAPGDEQYF.

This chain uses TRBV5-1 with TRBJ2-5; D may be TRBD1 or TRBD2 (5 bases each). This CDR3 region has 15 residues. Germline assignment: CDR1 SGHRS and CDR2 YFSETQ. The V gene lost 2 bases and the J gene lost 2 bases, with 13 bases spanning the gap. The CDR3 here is CASSLLSGGQETQYF. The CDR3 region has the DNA TGCGCCAGCAGCTTATTGTCTGGGGGTCAAGAGACCCAGTACTTC.

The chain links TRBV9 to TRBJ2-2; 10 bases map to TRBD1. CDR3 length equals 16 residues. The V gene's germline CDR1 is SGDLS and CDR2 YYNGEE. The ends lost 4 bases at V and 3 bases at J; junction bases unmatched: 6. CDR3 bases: TGTGCCAGCAGCCCCCGGGACAGGGGTTACACCGGGGAGCTGTTTTTT. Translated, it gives CASSPRDRGYTGELFF.

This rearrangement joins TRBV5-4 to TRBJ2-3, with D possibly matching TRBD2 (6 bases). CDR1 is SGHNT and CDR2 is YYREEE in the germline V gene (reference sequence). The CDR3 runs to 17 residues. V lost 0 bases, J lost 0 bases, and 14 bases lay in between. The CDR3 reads CASSLALAGPSTDTQYF. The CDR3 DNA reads TGTGCCAGCAGCTTGGCCCTGGCGGGGCCTAGCACAGATACGCAGTATTTT.

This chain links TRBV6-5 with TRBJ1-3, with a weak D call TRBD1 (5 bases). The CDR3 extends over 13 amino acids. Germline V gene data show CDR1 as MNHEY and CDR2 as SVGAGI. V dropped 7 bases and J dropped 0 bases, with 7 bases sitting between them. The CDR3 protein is CASKGSSGNTIYF. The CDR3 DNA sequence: TGTGCCAGCAAGGGGAGCTCTGGAAACACCATATATTTT.

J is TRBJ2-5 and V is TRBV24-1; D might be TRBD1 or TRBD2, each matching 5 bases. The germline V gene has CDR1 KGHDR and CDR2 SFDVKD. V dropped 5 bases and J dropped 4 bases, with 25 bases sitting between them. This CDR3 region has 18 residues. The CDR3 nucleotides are TGTGCCACCAGTGCCTCAATGTACGAGGGGATTAAAGGAGAGACCCAGTACTTC. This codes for CATSASMYEGIKGETQYF.

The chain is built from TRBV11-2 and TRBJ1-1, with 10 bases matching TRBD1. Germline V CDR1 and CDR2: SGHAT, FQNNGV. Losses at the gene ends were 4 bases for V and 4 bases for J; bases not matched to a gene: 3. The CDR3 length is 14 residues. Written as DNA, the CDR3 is TGTGCCAGCAGCTCCCGGACAGGGGGCACTGAAGCTTTCTTT. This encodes CASSSRTGGTEAFF.

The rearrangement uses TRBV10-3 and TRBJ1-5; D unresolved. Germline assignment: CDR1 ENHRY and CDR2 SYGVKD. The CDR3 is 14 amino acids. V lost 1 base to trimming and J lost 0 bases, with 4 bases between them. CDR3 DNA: TGTGCCATCAGTGAGTACGATAGCAATCAGCCCCAGCATTTT. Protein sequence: CAISEYDSNQPQHF.